This TCR beta chain was captured in a study of spatial heterogeneity in lung cancer. CDR1 and CDR2 (germline): DFQATT, SNEGSKA (reference sequence). The CDR3 loop spans 13 amino acids. V dropped 1 base and J dropped 9; count of bases not matched to a gene: 6. TCRdb reprocessed the 5' RACE reads with MiXCR, giving one entry per CDR3 protein. The sample has roughly 70,000 distinct CDR3 sequences; about 9.5% are singletons. The table lists this clonotype with many counts. Time point specified: blood at routine non-recurrence follow-up after resection. The sample in question was PBMCs, obtained at follow-up. The sequence derives from a female donor with early-stage non-small cell lung cancer. The rearrangement uses TRBV20-1 and TRBJ2-1; TRBD2 aligns across 7 bases. DNA of the CDR3: TGCAGTGCTAGAGGGTGGGGAGGGCTTGAGCAGTTCTTC. Translating it yields CSARGWGGLEQFF.